This TCR beta chain was captured by sequencing in a study of cytomegalovirus exposure and HLA in healthy donors. Study-wide results and limits: Across donors, presence/absence analyses took sequencing depth to be roughly uniform.

Primers included in the PCR were 60 Vbeta and 13 Jbeta primers. TCRdb's table, derived via immunoSEQ multiplex PCR, lists solely in-frame clones and lacks some. The sample has 35,000 to 50,000 clones, roughly half seen once. This clone was recorded a few times. Its antigen remains unidentified. This CDR3 has 16 residues. CDR1 is MNHNS, CDR2 SASEGT, per germline. Deletions cut 1 base from V and 0 bases from J, with 10 bases between. V is TRBV6-1 and J is TRBJ1-5, with D perhaps matching TRBD1 (5 bases). Input material: PBMCs. This sequence was found in a man aged 55-75 years in good health and CMV-seronegative. CDR3 region: CASSEGGSHSNQPQHF. In DNA, the CDR3 is TGTGCCAGCAGTGAAGGGGGCAGCCATAGCAATCAGCCCCAGCATTTT.